This T cell receptor (beta chain) is from a study of technical replicates of blood from several donors. Repertoires were generated with immunoSEQ multiplex PCR, while TCRdb's copy carries only in-frame clones and drops some. The sample lists 99,000 or so clones; roughly 96% were seen once. The ends were cut back, 0 bases at V and 6 bases at J, with 10 bases in the middle. This CDR3 contains 15 residues. CDR1 SGHRS and CDR2 YFSETQ come from the germline V gene. The sequence was collected from a human donor in good health. Sequenced: T cells isolated from PBMCs. The V and J genes are TRBV5-1 and TRBJ1-6; D might be TRBD1 (5 bases). CDR3 sequence (DNA): TGCGCCAGCAGCTTGGCCGGGGGAGGTAATTCACCCCTCCACTTT. It encodes CASSLAGGGNSPLHF.